Listed below are T cell receptor beta chains from one sample, sequenced in a study of tumor-infiltrating lymphocytes in localized non-small cell lung cancer. Only in-frame clones appear in the TCRdb table, and some are missing; sequencing was by immunoSEQ multiplex PCR. The data contain about 13,000 clones, approximately 74% of them singletons. The source material was uninvolved lung tissue not adjacent to the tumor. The receptors come from a human donor with non-small cell lung cancer. Each CDR3 is given with its conserved first and last residue. The D gene is left open where the match is weak. Rows may omit the clone size; those that give it use once, few, many or a size class.

>NA|TRBJ1-6|13|TRBV7-9|NA
CASSLEPGSPLHF
>NA|TRBJ2-2|17|TRBV11-1|TRBD2
CASSSPRGGRNTGELFF
>NA|TRBJ2-7|15|TRBV5-1|NA
CASSLGPAESYEQYF
>NA|TRBJ2-2|17|TRBV5-3|TRBD2
CARSLGGLARSTGELFF
>NA|TRBJ2-7|14|TRBV19|NA
CASSIFGVSYEQYF
>NA|TRBJ2-3|12|TRBV14|NA
CASSLRGITQYF
>once|TRBJ2-7|14|TRBV6-1|TRBD2
CATKTSGRSHEQYF
>NA|TRBJ2-3|16|TRBV29-1|TRBD2
CSARLAGVPGTDTQYF
>NA|TRBJ2-3|13|TRBV5-1|NA
CASSQEITDTQYF
>NA|TRBJ1-2|15|TRBV4-1|TRBD1
CASSPRDRGDYGYTF
>NA|TRBJ1-2|13|TRBV28|NA
CASRGARNYGYTF
>NA|TRBJ1-3|13|TRBV30|NA
CAWRTGSGNTIYF
>NA|TRBJ1-2|16|TRBV5-4|NA
CASSSPPRGGNYGYTF
>NA|TRBJ2-7|14|TRBV4-3|NA
CASSQDPDSGEQYF
>NA|TRBJ2-7|16|TRBV27|NA
CASSQKPGLPLGEQYF
>NA|TRBJ1-2|20|TRBV27|NA
CASSLFYPGGTGSIYDGYTF
>few|TRBJ2-1|16|TRBV5-6|NA
CASSLTGKNSYNEQFF
>NA|TRBJ1-3|16|TRBV18|NA
CASSPTIDRSGNTIYF
>NA|TRBJ1-1|14|TRBV15|NA
CATSELGMNTEAFF
>NA|TRBJ2-3|16|TRBV5-6|TRBD2
CASSLLAGNIPDTQYF
>NA|TRBJ1-2|15|TRBV25-1|NA
CASSESQAYSTGYTF
>once|TRBJ1-1|13|TRBV6-1|NA
CASSESRGSEAFF
>NA|TRBJ2-7|14|TRBV7-2|NA
CASSLAVTPYEQYF
>once|TRBJ1-5|14|TRBV27|NA
CASSFGGGGQPQHF